This TCR beta chain originates from a study of Tregs in tolerant kidney transplant recipients. Germline V gene sequence: CDR1 LNHDA, CDR2 SQIVND (reference sequence). This CDR3 comprises 14 residues. V was clipped by 3 bases and J by 5 bases, with 12 bases between them. Measured with immunoSEQ multiplex PCR; TCRdb has only the in-frame clones, and not every one. The data hold around 19,000 clones, with approximately 85% observed a single time. Unstimulated regulatory T cells (CD4+CD25+CD127-), CD4+CD25- non-regulatory cells, CD4 and CD8 cells were FACS-sorted from thawed PBMCs. The receptor comes from a human donor in good health. Material for sequencing was Tregs from blood. V is TRBV19 and J is TRBJ2-3; tentative D call: TRBD2 (5 bases). CDR3 DNA sequence: TGTGCCAGTAGTATGCGGGCGGACGAAGATACGCAGTATTTT. It translates to CASSMRADEDTQYF.